A selection of T cell receptor beta chains follows, all from one sample in a study of T cell clones after liver transplantation. Generated by immunoSEQ multiplex PCR, the TCRdb table keeps only in-frame clones and is missing some. The profile covers tens of thousands of clones, with roughly nine tenths appearing a single time and 2% to 3% taken by the ten largest. Sample: CD4+ T cells from blood, taken before liver transplant. These receptors came from a human donor who received a liver transplant. Both conserved end residues are part of each CDR3. D genes are given only for firm matches. Expanded clones are given a class, and other clones once, few, many or no size at all.

j_gene,v_gene,d_gene,len,abundance,CDR3aa,CDR3nt
TRBJ2-5,TRBV9,NA,13,NA,CASSFGTLETQYF,TGTGCCAGCAGTTTCGGGACTTTAGAGACCCAGTACTTC
TRBJ1-1,TRBV27,NA,14,NA,CASSLWGIRTEAFF,TGTGCCAGCAGTTTATGGGGAATAAGGACTGAAGCTTTCTTT
TRBJ2-7,TRBV15,TRBD2,14,NA,CATSRDLAGHEQYF,TGTGCCACCAGCAGAGATCTAGCGGGTCACGAGCAGTACTTC
TRBJ2-7,TRBV6-5,TRBD2,15,NA,CASSATSGVRVEQYF,TGTGCCAGCAGTGCAACTAGCGGGGTCCGGGTGGAGCAGTACTTC
TRBJ2-7,TRBV7-6,TRBD1,15,few,CASSLGTGGSREQYF,TGTGCCAGCAGCCTGGGGACAGGAGGCTCTCGAGAGCAGTACTTC
TRBJ2-2,TRBV9,TRBD2,17,NA,CASSAGAAGGGTGELFF,TGTGCCAGCAGCGCCGGGGCGGCGGGAGGAGGGACCGGGGAGCTGTTTTTT
TRBJ1-5,TRBV6-4,TRBD1,17,NA,CASSDSTGKRGNQPQHF,TGTGCCAGCAGTGACTCGACAGGGAAGAGGGGCAATCAGCCCCAGCATTTT
TRBJ2-1,TRBV7-9,NA,14,NA,CASSLTGSGDEQFF,TGTGCCAGCAGCTTAACCGGGAGCGGTGATGAGCAGTTCTTC
TRBJ1-1,TRBV5-4,NA,13,NA,CASSLTGGTEAFF,TGTGCCAGCAGCTTGACAGGCGGAACTGAAGCTTTCTTT
TRBJ2-5,TRBV5-1,TRBD1,14,NA,CASSSPDREETQYF,TGCGCCAGCAGCTCGCCTGACAGGGAAGAGACCCAGTACTTC
TRBJ1-2,TRBV7-6,NA,14,few,CASSLGMDGDGYTF,TGTGCCAGCAGCTTAGGGATGGATGGAGATGGCTACACCTTC
TRBJ2-2,TRBV9,NA,17,NA,CASSVVGGAGYTGELFF,TGTGCCAGCAGCGTAGTTGGGGGCGCTGGGTACACCGGGGAGCTGTTTTTT
TRBJ2-5,TRBV9,NA,15,NA,CASSSRANPAETQYF,TGTGCCAGCAGCTCCCGGGCTAACCCCGCAGAGACCCAGTACTTC
TRBJ2-7,TRBV6-1,NA,14,NA,CASSPSTVTYEQYF,TGTGCCAGCAGTCCCTCCACAGTCACCTACGAGCAGTACTTC
TRBJ2-1,TRBV29-1,TRBD1,14,NA,CSVHQGQGANEQFF,TGCAGCGTCCATCAGGGACAGGGGGCGAATGAGCAGTTCTTC
TRBJ2-3,TRBV5-1,NA,14,NA,CASSPQRATDTQYF,TGCGCCAGCAGTCCCCAGCGGGCCACAGATACGCAGTATTTT
TRBJ2-2,TRBV11-3,NA,12,NA,CASSSTSGELFF,TGTGCCAGCAGCTCGACCTCCGGGGAGCTGTTTTTT
TRBJ2-5,TRBV5-1,TRBD1,15,NA,CASSPGQGAFETQYF,TGCGCCAGCAGCCCCGGACAGGGGGCCTTCGAGACCCAGTACTTC
TRBJ2-1,TRBV28,NA,14,NA,CASSPPHPGGEQFF,TGTGCCAGCAGTCCCCCTCACCCGGGTGGTGAGCAGTTCTTC
TRBJ2-1,TRBV7-9,NA,12,NA,CASLDNYNEQFF,TGTGCCAGCCTGGACAACTACAATGAGCAGTTCTTC
TRBJ2-1,TRBV18,TRBD2,16,NA,CASSPTSGRWHNEQFF,TGTGCCAGCTCACCAACTAGCGGGAGATGGCACAATGAGCAGTTCTTC
TRBJ2-5,TRBV28,NA,12,NA,CASSLVQGTQYF,TGTGCCAGCAGTTTGGTCCAGGGGACCCAGTACTTC
TRBJ2-3,TRBV6-5,NA,15,NA,CASSPGLAVRDTQYF,TGTGCCAGCAGCCCGGGACTGGCGGTACGAGATACGCAGTATTTT
TRBJ1-5,TRBV10-2,NA,13,NA,CASSGGSTQPQHF,TGCGCCAGCAGTGGGGGGAGTACCCAGCCCCAGCATTTT
TRBJ2-3,TRBV29-1,TRBD2,15,NA,CSADSLAGETDTQYF,TGCAGCGCCGATTCACTAGCGGGAGAAACAGATACGCAGTATTTT
TRBJ1-5,TRBV23-1,NA,17,NA,CASSPGGRPYSNQPQHF,TGCGCCAGCAGCCCAGGAGGGCGACCCTATAGCAATCAGCCCCAGCATTTT
TRBJ1-6,TRBV5-1,NA,14,NA,CASRPDSDNSPLHF,TGCGCCAGCAGGCCGGACAGCGATAATTCACCCCTCCACTTT
TRBJ1-3,TRBV7-2,NA,14,once,CASSLSTLRDTIYF,TGTGCCAGCAGCTTATCCACCCTGCGAGACACCATATATTTT
TRBJ2-4,TRBV5-3,NA,15,NA,CARSRGGVTKNIQYF,TGTGCCAGAAGTCGGGGTGGGGTGACCAAAAACATTCAGTACTTC
TRBJ2-7,TRBV5-4,NA,14,NA,CASSLSSDTYEQYF,TGTGCCAGCAGCTTGAGTAGTGACACCTACGAGCAGTACTTC
TRBJ1-2,TRBV11-3,NA,13,NA,CASSLVQGRGYTF,TGTGCCAGCAGCTTAGTACAGGGTCGTGGCTACACCTTC
TRBJ1-2,TRBV28,NA,13,NA,CASSLSQGIGYTF,TGTGCCAGCAGTTTAAGTCAGGGTATTGGCTACACCTTC
TRBJ2-6,TRBV19,TRBD2,17,NA,CASSIQAGGSGANVLTF,TGTGCCAGTAGTATACAAGCGGGAGGGTCTGGGGCCAACGTCCTGACTTTC
TRBJ1-1,TRBV7-7,NA,14,NA,CASSPPERLAEAFF,TGTGCCAGCAGCCCGCCGGAGCGGCTGGCTGAAGCTTTCTTT
TRBJ1-1,TRBV28,NA,14,NA,CASNPIGAATEAFF,TGTGCCAGCAACCCTATCGGAGCGGCAACTGAAGCTTTCTTT
TRBJ2-7,TRBV28,TRBD2,15,NA,CASSRPSTSGQEQYF,TGTGCCAGCAGCCGACCATCGACTAGCGGCCAAGAGCAGTACTTC
TRBJ2-7,TRBV27,TRBD1,13,NA,CASNRGGSYEQYF,TGTGCCAGCAACAGGGGTGGGTCCTACGAGCAGTACTTC
TRBJ2-5,TRBV2,NA,12,NA,CASSETEETQYF,TGTGCCAGCAGTGAAACGGAAGAGACCCAGTACTTC
TRBJ2-7,TRBV11-1,TRBD2,19,NA,CASSLASAGSGQKTYEQYF,TGTGCCAGCAGCTTAGCGTCAGCGGGGAGCGGACAAAAGACCTACGAGCAGTACTTC
TRBJ2-2,TRBV5-6,TRBD1,15,NA,CASSLLGGRAGELFF,TGTGCCAGCAGCTTATTAGGGGGCCGGGCCGGGGAGCTGTTTTTT
TRBJ2-7,TRBV10-3,NA,16,NA,CAISVDQWGDTYEQYF,TGTGCCATCAGTGTGGACCAGTGGGGGGATACCTACGAGCAGTACTTC
TRBJ1-5,TRBV18,NA,15,few,CASSPPGASNQPQHF,TGTGCCAGCTCACCCCCGGGTGCAAGCAATCAGCCCCAGCATTTT
TRBJ2-5,TRBV4-3,NA,14,NA,CASSQIQGKETQYF,TGCGCCAGCAGCCAAATACAGGGAAAAGAGACCCAGTACTTC
TRBJ2-3,TRBV25-1,TRBD2,16,NA,CASSPQLAGASDTQYF,TGTGCCAGCAGTCCTCAACTAGCGGGAGCGTCAGATACGCAGTATTTT
TRBJ1-2,TRBV19,NA,14,few,CASMKAGRDYGYTF,TGTGCCAGTATGAAAGCCGGCCGCGACTATGGCTACACCTTC
TRBJ2-4,TRBV28,NA,15,NA,CASSRAGLAKNIQYF,TGTGCCAGCAGCCGAGCGGGTCTAGCCAAAAACATTCAGTACTTC
TRBJ1-1,TRBV19,NA,14,NA,CASSIDHTNTEAFF,TGTGCCAGTAGTATAGATCACACGAACACTGAAGCTTTCTTT
TRBJ2-1,TRBV5-1,NA,13,NA,CASSSGLWAEQFF,TGCGCCAGCAGCTCCGGGCTATGGGCCGAGCAGTTCTTC
TRBJ1-1,TRBV10-3,TRBD1,15,once,CAISDTGVRNTEAFF,TGTGCCATCAGCGACACAGGGGTGAGGAACACTGAAGCTTTCTTT
TRBJ2-3,TRBV5-4,TRBD2,14,NA,CASSGSGSTDTQYF,TGTGCCAGCAGCGGTAGCGGGAGCACAGATACGCAGTATTTT